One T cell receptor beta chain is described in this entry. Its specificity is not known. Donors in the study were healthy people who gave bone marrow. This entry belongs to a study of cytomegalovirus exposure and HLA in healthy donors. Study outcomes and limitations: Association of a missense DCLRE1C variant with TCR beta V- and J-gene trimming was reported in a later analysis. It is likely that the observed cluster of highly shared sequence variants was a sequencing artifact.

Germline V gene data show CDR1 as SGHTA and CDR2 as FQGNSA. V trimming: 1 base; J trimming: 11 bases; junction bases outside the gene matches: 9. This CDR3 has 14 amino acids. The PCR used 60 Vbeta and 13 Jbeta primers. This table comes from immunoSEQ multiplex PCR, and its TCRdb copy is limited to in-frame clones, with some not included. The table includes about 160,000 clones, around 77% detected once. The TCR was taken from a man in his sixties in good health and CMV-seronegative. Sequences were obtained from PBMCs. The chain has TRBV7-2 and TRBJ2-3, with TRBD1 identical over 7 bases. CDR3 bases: TGTGCCAGCAGCTTAGATCATGGGACAGCGAAGCAGTATTTT. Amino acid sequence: CASSLDHGTAKQYF.